This T cell receptor beta chain was profiled in a study of shared clonotypes between healthy human individuals. The authors ran unsorted PBMC replicate PCRs on around 270 ng DNA, tens of thousands of T cell genomes. Repertoires were generated with immunoSEQ multiplex PCR, while TCRdb's copy carries only in-frame clones and drops some. The table has hundreds of thousands of clones, over 65% seen once. Points on this clone: Its specificity is not known.

The donor population consisted of healthy HIV-negative adults with no recent acute infections or vaccinations. Among the donors, all were Caucasian adults who lived in Nashville, Tennessee. Per the germline V gene, CDR1 is SGHTA and CDR2 is FQGNSA. Between the trimmed V and J ends, which lost 4 bases and 6 bases, there was a span of 12 bases. This CDR3 has 13 amino acids. The study's findings and limits: Expectations were that clonotype sharing among donors would be affected by sequencing depth.

The source material was PBMCs. The rearrangement joins TRBV7-2 to TRBJ1-1; possibly TRBD1 for D (5 bases). The clonotype was recovered from a woman between 35 and 50 years old in good health. Some clones in this sample may be carry-over from other donors' samples. CDR3 nucleotides: TGTGCCAGCAGCTCCTGGGGGGGTCCTGAAGCTTTCTTT. Its translation is CASSSWGGPEAFF. The whole variable domain, remainder taken from reference TRBV7-2 and TRBJ1-1, is GAGVSQSPSNKVTEKGKDVELRCDPISGHTALYWYRQSLGQGLEFLIYFQGNSAPDKSGLPSDRFSAERTGGSVSTLTIQRTQQEDSAVYLCASSSWGGPEAFFGQGTRLTVV.